These T cell receptor beta chains were read from a single sample in a study of blood T cell repertoires in COVID-19. The data were produced by immunoSEQ multiplex PCR, yet TCRdb's version contains in-frame clones alone and is incomplete. This repertoire shows about 250,000 clones, about four fifths found once; its top ten account for approximately 3.8%. The sample was PBMCs or T cells enriched from blood (not recorded which). These receptors were obtained from a woman aged 40-49 years who had been exposed to COVID-19. CDR3s include the opening cysteine and the closing phenylalanine or tryptophan. The D gene is left open where the match is weak. Only part of the rows carry a size: once, few, many, or a class if the clone is expanded.

abundance	d_gene	v_gene	j_gene	CDR3nt	CDR3aa
-	-	TRBV11-1	TRBJ2-1	TGTGCCAGCAGCTTAGACGGGAATGAGCAGTTCTTC	CASSLDGNEQFF
-	-	TRBV6-5	TRBJ1-1	TGTGCCAGCAGCTCAGATGTAAAGAACACTGAAGCTTTCTTT	CASSSDVKNTEAFF
-	TRBD1	TRBV2	TRBJ1-2	TGTGCCAGCAGCCGGACAGGGCTGCTTAACTATGGCTACACCTTC	CASSRTGLLNYGYTF
-	TRBD1	TRBV30	TRBJ1-1	TGTGCCTGGAGTGAATGGACAGGGGGTTGGTCTGAAGCTTTCTTT	CAWSEWTGGWSEAFF
-	-	TRBV30	TRBJ2-7	TGTGCCTGGAATCCCGGGACTCTCTCCTACGAGCAGTACTTC	CAWNPGTLSYEQYF
-	-	TRBV9	TRBJ1-6	TGTGCCAGCAGCGCAAACCTGGACAGCTATTATAATTCACCCCTCCACTTT	CASSANLDSYYNSPLHF
-	-	TRBV4-1	TRBJ1-1	TGCGCCAGCAGCCGGTTAATAGGGGAAAGGGGAGGTGGTAACACTGAAGCTTTCTTT	CASSRLIGERGGGNTEAFF
-	-	TRBV10-2	TRBJ1-1	TGCGCCAGCAGTGCGCAGGGGAGAACTGAAGCTTTCTTT	CASSAQGRTEAFF
-	-	TRBV10-1	TRBJ1-4	TGCGCCAGCAGTGAAGGTCGGAGCAGCTCAGCAACTAATGAAAAACTGTTTTTT	CASSEGRSSSATNEKLFF
-	-	TRBV18	TRBJ1-2	TGTGCCAGCTCACCACCGGCAGTAAACTATGGCTACACCTTC	CASSPPAVNYGYTF
-	TRBD1	TRBV9	TRBJ1-1	TGTGCCAGCAGCCTCGGGACCAGGGGGGACACTGAAGCTTTCTTT	CASSLGTRGDTEAFF
-	TRBD1	TRBV7-8	TRBJ2-1	TGTGCCAGCAGCTTAGTAGGGGGCGCAGTAAATGAGCAGTTCTTC	CASSLVGGAVNEQFF
few	-	TRBV15	TRBJ1-2	TGTGCCACCAGCAGAGCCCTAGACAGTTCCTATGGCTACACCTTC	CATSRALDSSYGYTF
-	TRBD2	TRBV4-2	TRBJ2-3	TGTGCCAGCAGCCAAGAAACTAGCGGGGTTTTCGGACCAGATACGCAGTATTTT	CASSQETSGVFGPDTQYF
-	TRBD1	TRBV27	TRBJ1-2	TGTGCCAGCAGTTCCAACCCGGGGACAGGGGAGACTGGCTACACCTTC	CASSSNPGTGETGYTF
-	-	TRBV9	TRBJ1-3	TGTGCCAGCAGTTCCCTATCTGGAAACACCATATATTTT	CASSSLSGNTIYF
few	-	TRBV3-1/TRBV3-2	TRBJ1-2	TGTGCCAGCAGCCTCCGGGACACGCCTTATGGCTACACCTTC	CASSLRDTPYGYTF
few	TRBD1	TRBV5-1	TRBJ1-6	TGCGCCAGCAGCAATAGACAGGGGAGCTCCTATAATTCACCCCTCCACTTT	CASSNRQGSSYNSPLHF
-	-	TRBV19	TRBJ1-1	TGTGCCAGTAGTATATTTTTCGGGGGGATCGCTGAAGCTTTCTTT	CASSIFFGGIAEAFF
-	-	TRBV6-5	TRBJ1-1	TGTGCCAGCAGCCGCGGGGGCACTGAAGCTTTCTTT	CASSRGGTEAFF
-	TRBD1	TRBV6-5	TRBJ2-7	TGTGCCAGCAGTTACTCAGGACAGGGCGAGCAGTACTTC	CASSYSGQGEQYF
-	-	TRBV28	TRBJ1-5	TGTGCCAGCACCTATGGTCCCCAGCCCCAGCATTTT	CASTYGPQPQHF
-	-	TRBV6-1	TRBJ1-2	TGTGCCAGCAGTGCTGCTGTAGCGGGGACGGCTAACTATGGCTACACCTTC	CASSAAVAGTANYGYTF
-	TRBD2	TRBV5-1	TRBJ2-1	TGCGCCAGCAGCTTGGGTTTGGGCGGGGGGTCCGTCGATGAGCAGTTCTTC	CASSLGLGGGSVDEQFF